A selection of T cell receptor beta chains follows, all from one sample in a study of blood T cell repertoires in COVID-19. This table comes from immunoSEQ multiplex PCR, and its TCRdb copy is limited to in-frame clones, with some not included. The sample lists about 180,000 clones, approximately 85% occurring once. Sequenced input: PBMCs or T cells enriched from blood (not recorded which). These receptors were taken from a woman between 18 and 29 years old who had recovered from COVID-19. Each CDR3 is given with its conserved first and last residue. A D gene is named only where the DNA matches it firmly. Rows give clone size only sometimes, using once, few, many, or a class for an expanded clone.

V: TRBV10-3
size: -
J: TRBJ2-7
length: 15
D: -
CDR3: CAISEGADITYEQYF
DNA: TGTGCCATCAGTGAAGGGGCGGACATTACCTACGAGCAGTACTTC

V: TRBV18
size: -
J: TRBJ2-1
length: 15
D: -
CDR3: CASSPDSYSYNEQFF
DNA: TGTGCCAGCTCACCGGACAGTTACTCCTACAATGAGCAGTTCTTC

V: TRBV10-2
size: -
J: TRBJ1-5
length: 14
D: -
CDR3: CASSTARLDQPQHF
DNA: TGCGCCAGCAGTACGGCGAGGTTGGATCAGCCCCAGCATTTT

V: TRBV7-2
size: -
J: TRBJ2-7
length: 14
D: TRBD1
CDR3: CASSTQQGPYEQYF
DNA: TGTGCCAGCAGCACCCAACAGGGGCCCTACGAGCAGTACTTC

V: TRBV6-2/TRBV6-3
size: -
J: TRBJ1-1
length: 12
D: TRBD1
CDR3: CASSDSTGGAFF
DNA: TGTGCCAGCAGTGACTCGACAGGGGGGGCTTTCTTT

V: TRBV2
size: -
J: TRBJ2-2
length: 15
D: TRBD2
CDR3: CASSGLAGSGGELFF
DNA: TGTGCCAGCAGCGGACTAGCGGGATCGGGCGGGGAGCTGTTTTTT

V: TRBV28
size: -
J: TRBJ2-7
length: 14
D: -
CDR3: CASERPAGTYEQYF
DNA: TGTGCCAGCGAGCGTCCGGCCGGAACCTACGAGCAGTACTTC

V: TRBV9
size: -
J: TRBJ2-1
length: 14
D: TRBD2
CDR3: CASSGAGAFHEQFF
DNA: TGTGCCAGCAGCGGGGCGGGAGCGTTCCATGAGCAGTTCTTC

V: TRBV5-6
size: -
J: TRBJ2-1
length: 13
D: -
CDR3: CASLLRGNNEQFF
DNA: TGTGCCAGCCTTCTGAGAGGGAACAATGAGCAGTTCTTC

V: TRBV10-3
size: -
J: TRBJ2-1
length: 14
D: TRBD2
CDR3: CAIRERDSYNEQFF
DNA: TGTGCCATCAGGGAGCGGGATTCGTACAATGAGCAGTTCTTC

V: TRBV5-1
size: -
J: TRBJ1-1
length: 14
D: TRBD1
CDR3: CASSPQGGATEAFF
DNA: TGCGCCAGCAGCCCACAGGGGGGGGCCACTGAAGCTTTCTTT

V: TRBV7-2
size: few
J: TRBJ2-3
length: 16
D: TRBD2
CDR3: CASSSRLAGVSDTQYF
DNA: TGTGCCAGCAGCTCCCGACTAGCGGGGGTGTCAGATACGCAGTATTTT